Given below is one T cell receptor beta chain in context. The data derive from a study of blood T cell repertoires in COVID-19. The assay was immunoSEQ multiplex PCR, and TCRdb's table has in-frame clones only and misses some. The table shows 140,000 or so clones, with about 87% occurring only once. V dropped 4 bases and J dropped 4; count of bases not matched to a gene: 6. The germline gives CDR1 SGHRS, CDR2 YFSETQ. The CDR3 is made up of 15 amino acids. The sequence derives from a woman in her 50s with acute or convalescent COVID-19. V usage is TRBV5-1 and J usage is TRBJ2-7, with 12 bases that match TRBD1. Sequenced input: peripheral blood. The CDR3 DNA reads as TGCGCCAGCAGCCTGACGGGACAGGGGGCGTACGAGCAGTACTTC. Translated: CASSLTGQGAYEQYF. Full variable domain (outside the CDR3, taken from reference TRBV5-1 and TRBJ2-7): KAGVTQTPRYLIKTRGQQVTLSCSPISGHRSVSWYQQTPGQGLQFLFEYFSETQRNKGNFPGRFSGRQFSNSRSEMNVSTLELGDSALYLCASSLTGQGAYEQYFGPGTRLTVT.